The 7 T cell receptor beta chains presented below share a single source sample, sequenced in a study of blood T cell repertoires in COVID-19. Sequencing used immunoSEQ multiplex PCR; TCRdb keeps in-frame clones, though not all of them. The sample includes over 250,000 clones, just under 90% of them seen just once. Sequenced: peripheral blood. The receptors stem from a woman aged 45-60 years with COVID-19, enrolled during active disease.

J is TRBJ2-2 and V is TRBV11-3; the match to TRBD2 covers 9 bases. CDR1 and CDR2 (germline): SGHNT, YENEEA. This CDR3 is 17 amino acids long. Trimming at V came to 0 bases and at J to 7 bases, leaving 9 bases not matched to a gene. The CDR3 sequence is CASSLEFGTSISGELFF. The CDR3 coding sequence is TGTGCCAGCAGCTTAGAATTTGGGACTAGCATCAGCGGGGAGCTGTTTTTT.

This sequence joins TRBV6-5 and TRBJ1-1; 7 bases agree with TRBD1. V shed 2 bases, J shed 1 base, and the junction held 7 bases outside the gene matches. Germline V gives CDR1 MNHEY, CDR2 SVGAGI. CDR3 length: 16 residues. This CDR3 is CASSYRPGQRNTEAFF. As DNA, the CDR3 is TGTGCCAGCAGTTACCGACCGGGACAGCGGAACACTGAAGCTTTCTTT.

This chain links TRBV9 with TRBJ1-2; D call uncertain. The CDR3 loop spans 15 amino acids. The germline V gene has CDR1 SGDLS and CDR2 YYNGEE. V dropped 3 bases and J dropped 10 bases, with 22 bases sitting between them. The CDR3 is CASSAMPGFIVTYTF. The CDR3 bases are TGTGCCAGCAGCGCTATGCCAGGCTTCATAGTTACCTACACCTTC. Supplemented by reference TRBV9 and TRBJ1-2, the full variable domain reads DSGVTQTPKHLITATGQRVTLRCSPRSGDLSVYWYQQSLDQGLQFLIQYYNGEERAKGNILERFSAQQFPDLHSELNLSSLELGDSALYFCASSAMPGFIVTYTFGSGTRLTVV.

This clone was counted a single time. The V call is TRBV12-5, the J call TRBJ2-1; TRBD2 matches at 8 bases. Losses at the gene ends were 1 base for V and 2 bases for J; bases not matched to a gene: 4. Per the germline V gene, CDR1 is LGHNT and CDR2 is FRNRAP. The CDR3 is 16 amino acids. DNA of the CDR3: TGTGCTAGTGGTTTGGGTCTAGCGGGCCCCTACAATGAGCAGTTCTTC. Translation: CASGLGLAGPYNEQFF.

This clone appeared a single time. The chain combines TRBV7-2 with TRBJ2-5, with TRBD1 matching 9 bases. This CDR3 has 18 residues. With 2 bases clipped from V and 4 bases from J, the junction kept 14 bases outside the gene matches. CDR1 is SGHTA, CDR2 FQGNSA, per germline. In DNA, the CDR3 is TGTGCCAGCAGCTTATCCCCGTTGGCGGGACAGGGTGGAGAGACCCAGTACTTC. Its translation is CASSLSPLAGQGGETQYF. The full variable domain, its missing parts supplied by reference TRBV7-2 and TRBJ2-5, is GAGVSQSPSNKVTEKGKDVELRCDPISGHTALYWYRQSLGQGLEFLIYFQGNSAPDKSGLPSDRFSAERTGGSVSTLTIQRTQQEDSAVYLCASSLSPLAGQGGETQYFGPGTRLLVL.

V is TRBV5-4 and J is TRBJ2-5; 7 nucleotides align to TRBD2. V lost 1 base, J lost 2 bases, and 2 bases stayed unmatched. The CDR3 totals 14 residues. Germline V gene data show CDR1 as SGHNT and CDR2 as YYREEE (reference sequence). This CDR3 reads CASSLRREQETQYF. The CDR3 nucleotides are TGTGCCAGCAGCTTGAGGCGGGAGCAAGAGACCCAGTACTTC.

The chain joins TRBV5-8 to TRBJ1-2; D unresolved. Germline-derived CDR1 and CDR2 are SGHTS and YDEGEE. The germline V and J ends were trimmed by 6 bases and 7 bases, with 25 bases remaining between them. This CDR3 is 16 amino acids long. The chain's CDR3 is CASTNRLGAGAVGYTF. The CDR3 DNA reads TGTGCCAGCACCAACCGCCTAGGAGCAGGAGCGGTTGGCTACACCTTC.